The 24 T cell receptor beta chains given below trace back to one sample, sequenced in a study of CD8 T cells in ankylosing spondylitis. Study-level findings and limits: Typical of ankylosing spondylitis blood, it appeared, was a TCR beta motif of fewer than 10 highly homologous variants.

TCRdb re-called the 5' RACE reads through MiXCR, storing one row per CDR3 protein. The sample comprises tens of thousands of distinct CDR3 sequences, about 9% of which are singletons, and under 35% rests with the top ten. These receptors have no identified antigens. The sample comprised blood, either unsorted or a sorted T cell fraction (not recorded which). These receptors all come from a male donor with ankylosing spondylitis.

This clonotype was found a few times. This rearrangement joins TRBV9 to TRBJ2-5; D is unclear. The germline gives CDR1 SGDLS, CDR2 YYNGEE. The CDR3 length is 16 residues. Trimming removed 0 bases at V and 0 bases at J, with 12 bases between. CDR3 amino acids: CASSVVLEANQETQYF. CDR3 nucleotides: TGTGCCAGCAGCGTAGTATTGGAAGCGAACCAAGAGACCCAGTACTTC. The full variable domain, with the rest looked up from reference TRBV9 and TRBJ2-5, is DSGVTQTPKHLITATGQRVTLRCSPRSGDLSVYWYQQSLDQGLQFLIQYYNGEERAKGNILERFSAQQFPDLHSELNLSSLELGDSALYFCASSVVLEANQETQYFGPGTRLLVL.

This clonotype was seen at least ten times. V gene TRBV2 combines with J gene TRBJ2-1, with TRBD1 matching over 8 bases. The CDR3 runs to 12 residues. Trimming removed 10 bases from V and 12 bases from J; junction bases left unmatched: 11. Germline CDR1 reads SNHLY; CDR2 reads FYNNEI. CDR3 in amino acids: CAIMDRVLWQFF. The CDR3 DNA follows: TGTGCCATCATGGACAGGGTACTCTGGCAGTTCTTC.

The chain uses TRBV9 and TRBJ1-1, with 10 positions matching TRBD1. The CDR3 covers 14 residues. After removal of 3 bases from V and 4 bases from J, the junction contained 3 bases not matched to a gene. Germline V gene data show CDR1 as SGDLS and CDR2 as YYNGEE. The CDR3 bases are TGTGCCAGCAGCGCGTGGACAGGGGGCACTGAAGCTTTCTTT. As protein: CASSAWTGGTEAFF.

This clonotype was seen a handful of times. This rearrangement joins TRBV6-2 or TRBV6-3 to TRBJ2-7; tentatively, D is TRBD1 (6 bases). Per the germline V gene, CDR1 is MNHEY and CDR2 is SVGEGT. The CDR3 extends over 15 amino acids. The V end lost 4 bases, the J end lost 3 bases, and 16 bases lay between the germline ends. For the CDR3, the DNA is TGTGCCAGCAGTTTCTTCAAGGGGGAGATCTACGAGCAGTACTTC. This encodes CASSFFKGEIYEQYF.

This clonotype was seen repeatedly, ten times or more. The chain combines TRBV27 with TRBJ2-5; D might be TRBD1 or TRBD2, each matching 5 bases. V gave up 9 bases and J gave up 3 bases, with 20 bases separating them. The germline CDR1 and CDR2 sequences are MNHEY and SMNVEV (reference sequence). CDR3 size: 15 residues. The CDR3, as DNA: TGTGCCAGTCAAAGGGGACCTCTCGGGGAAGAGACCCAGTACTTC. Amino acid sequence: CASQRGPLGEETQYF.

Points on this clonotype: With a much larger clone just one base away, this may be a read error. The rearrangement links TRBV15 to TRBJ1-4, with 9 bases aligning to TRBD1. Germline CDR1 is LNHNV and CDR2 is YYDKDF (reference sequence). CDR3 size: 16 residues. CDR3: CDTSRDQGQGGEKLFF. CDR3 bases: TGTGACACCAGCAGAGACCAGGGACAGGGTGGGGAAAAACTGTTTTTT.

This rearrangement joins TRBV3-1 to TRBJ1-3; no definite D call. Deletions cut 6 bases from V and 0 bases from J, with 12 bases between. This CDR3 spans 15 amino acids. CDR1 is LGHDT and CDR2 is YNNKEL in the germline V gene (reference sequence). The CDR3 nucleotides are TGTGCCAGCAGACAAACAGCCAGCTCTGGAAACACCATATATTTT. Translating it yields CASRQTASSGNTIYF.

This clonotype has ten or more counts. The chain employs TRBV15 and TRBJ1-6; possibly TRBD1 for D (6 bases). V was trimmed by 5 bases and J by 0 bases, leaving 20 bases between them. This CDR3 spans 19 amino acids. The germline V gene has CDR1 LNHNV and CDR2 YYDKDF (reference sequence). Here the CDR3 DNA reads TGTGCCACCAGCCCCTGGGCGGGACACTCGAGCTCCTATAATTCACCCCTCCACTTT. Residues: CATSPWAGHSSSYNSPLHF.

This clonotype was seen only a few times. V usage is TRBV4-1 and J usage is TRBJ1-2, with D perhaps TRBD1 (6 bases). In germline, CDR1 is MGHRA, CDR2 YSYEKL. V was cut by 5 bases and J by 4 bases, with 14 bases left in between. The CDR3 has 14 residues. The CDR3 loop reads CASSSRSGVYGYTF. In nucleotides, the CDR3 is TGCGCCAGCAGCAGCCGCTCAGGGGTCTATGGCTACACCTTC.

The rearrangement links TRBV5-6 to TRBJ2-7; TRBD1 aligns across 7 bases. The length of the CDR3 is 13 residues. Germline CDR1 reads SGHDT; CDR2 reads YYEEEE. With 3 bases clipped from V and 3 bases from J, the junction kept 3 bases outside the gene matches. The CDR3 sequence is CASSSGQNYEQYF. CDR3 nucleotide sequence: TGTGCCAGCAGCTCGGGACAGAACTACGAGCAGTACTTC.

The chain links TRBV6-1 to TRBJ1-1; possibly TRBD1 for D (5 bases). From germline, CDR1 is MNHNS and CDR2 SASEGT. V was pared by 3 bases and J by 0 bases, with 17 bases between. There are 17 residues in the CDR3. CDR3 coding DNA: TGTGCCAGCAGTGAGCAGAGGGGTCTTATCATGAACACTGAAGCTTTCTTT. It specifies CASSEQRGLIMNTEAFF.

The V and J genes are TRBV3-1 and TRBJ2-1; no firm D call. Trimming took 1 base from V and 10 from J, leaving 5 bases between them. This CDR3 has 11 residues. Looked up from germline, CDR1 is LGHDT and CDR2 is YNNKEL (reference sequence). The DNA of the CDR3 is TGTGCCAGCAGCCAAGTTGGGGAGCAGTTCTTC. Protein: CASSQVGEQFF.

In this sample, this clonotype turned up a few times. The chain links TRBV27 to TRBJ1-3; D gene unclear. Germline V CDR1 and CDR2: MNHEY, SMNVEV (reference sequence). Deletions cut 5 bases from V and 3 bases from J, with 11 bases between. The CDR3 totals 14 residues. The CDR3 loop reads CASSLSGSGNTIYF. The CDR3, as DNA: TGTGCCAGCAGTCTTTCCGGCAGTGGAAACACCATATATTTT.

In this sample, this clonotype turned up many times. J is TRBJ2-5 and V is TRBV15; the D gene is possibly TRBD1 (5 bases). Trimming cost V 0 bases and J 2 bases, with 10 bases left between them. Germline loops: CDR1 LNHNV, CDR2 YYDKDF (reference sequence). This CDR3 has 15 residues. CDR3 loop: CATSRDRAGQETQYF. The CDR3 DNA reads TGTGCCACCAGCAGAGATCGGGCAGGGCAAGAGACCCAGTACTTC.

The chain uses TRBV7-6 and TRBJ1-1; D ambiguous. The CDR3 spans 14 residues. Germline assignment: CDR1 SGHVS and CDR2 FNYEAQ. V was pared by 0 bases and J by 4 bases, with 9 bases between. CDR3 sequence: CASSLAGRLTEAFF. In DNA form, the CDR3 reads TGTGCCAGCAGCTTAGCTGGCAGGCTCACTGAAGCTTTCTTT.

The J gene is TRBJ2-7, the V gene TRBV5-6; D not resolved. The V gene's germline CDR1 is SGHDT and CDR2 YYEEEE. Deletions cut 4 bases from V and 0 bases from J, with 11 bases between. The CDR3 length is 14 residues. The CDR3: CASSPGGSSYEQYV. The CDR3 DNA reads TGTGCCAGCAGCCCTGGTGGCAGCTCCTACGAGCAGTACGTC.

The chain is built from TRBV6-5 and TRBJ1-2; TRBD1 matches 7 bases. CDR1 is MNHEY, CDR2 SVGAGI, per germline. The CDR3 is 13 amino acids. J lost 12 bases, V lost 6 bases, and 13 bases had no gene match. CDR3 amino acids: CASRLGQDIQNTF. CDR3 sequence (DNA): TGTGCCAGCAGACTCGGACAGGATATACAGAACACCTTC.

This clonotype was observed at least ten times. The chain combines TRBV10-3 with TRBJ2-7, with TRBD2 matching over 11 bases. This CDR3 is built from 14 residues. Germline values: CDR1 ENHRY, CDR2 SYGVKD. V gave up 6 bases and J gave up 3 bases; unmatched junction bases: 4. The CDR3 coding sequence is TGTGCCATCAGCCCTACTAGCGGGAGCTACGAGCAGTACTTC. Translation: CAISPTSGSYEQYF.

The chain carries TRBV19 and TRBJ2-5; no clear D gene. V lost 3 bases and J lost 0, with 8 bases in between. The germline V gene encodes CDR1 LNHDA and CDR2 SQIVND (reference sequence). The CDR3 sequence is 14 residues long. The CDR3 DNA reads TGTGCCAGTAGTATCACGTCGGACCAAGAGACCCAGTACTTC. This codes for CASSITSDQETQYF. The variable domain in full, completed from reference TRBV19 and TRBJ2-5, reads DGGITQSPKYLFRKEGQNVTLSCEQNLNHDAMYWYRQDPGQGLRLIYYSQIVNDFQKGDIAEGYSVSREKKESFPLTVTSAQKNPTAFYLCASSITSDQETQYFGPGTRLLVL.

V gene TRBV19 combines with J gene TRBJ2-1; 7 positions agree with TRBD2. Unmatched junction bases numbered 7, after V lost 3 bases and J lost 5 bases. The length of the CDR3 is 15 residues. Germline values: CDR1 LNHDA, CDR2 SQIVND (reference sequence). CDR3 in DNA: TGTGCCAGTAGTATCGGACTAGGGCCTCACAATGAGCAGTTCTTC. It is translated as CASSIGLGPHNEQFF.

This clonotype was detected many times. The J gene is TRBJ2-2, the V gene TRBV27; 9 bases are a match to TRBD1. The length of the CDR3 is 17 residues. Germline trimming cut 5 bases from V and 3 bases from J; bases unmatched to any gene: 10. In germline, CDR1 is MNHEY, CDR2 SMNVEV (reference sequence). DNA of the CDR3: TGTGCCAGCAGTCCGAGGGACAGGGTGGATTACACCGGGGAGCTGTTTTTT. This translates into CASSPRDRVDYTGELFF.

This clonotype has at least ten counts. This sequence joins TRBV5-1 and TRBJ2-1; perhaps D is TRBD1 or TRBD2 (5 bases each). Germline lookup yields CDR1 SGHRS and CDR2 YFSETQ. This CDR3 is 16 amino acids long. V was shortened by 0 bases and J by 0 bases, with 10 bases between the two germline ends. CDR3: CASSLGEGSSYNEQFF. The CDR3 region has the DNA TGCGCCAGCAGCTTGGGCGAGGGGAGCTCCTACAATGAGCAGTTCTTC.

In this sample, this clonotype turned up many times. This chain links TRBV10-1 with TRBJ2-7, with D possibly TRBD1 on 6 matching bases. CDR1 is WNHNN and CDR2 is SYGVQD in the germline V gene (reference sequence). This CDR3 has 15 residues. The V end was cut by 1 base, the J end by 7 bases, with 17 bases between. The CDR3 spells CASSELGGPTREQYF. Written as DNA, the CDR3 is TGCGCCAGCAGTGAGTTAGGGGGTCCAACTCGGGAGCAGTACTTC.

The V call is TRBV30, the J call TRBJ2-2; the match to TRBD2 covers 10 bases. The CDR3 has 13 residues. After removal of 5 bases from V and 8 bases from J, the junction contained 5 bases not matched to a gene. Germline values: CDR1 GTSNPN, CDR2 SVGIG (reference sequence). The CDR3 loop reads CAWARTSGGELFF. CDR3 sequence (DNA): TGTGCCTGGGCCAGGACTAGCGGTGGGGAGCTGTTTTTT.